These 12 T cell receptor beta chains were sequenced from one sample in a study of T cell responses to AZD1222 COVID-19 vaccine. Measured with immunoSEQ multiplex PCR; TCRdb has only the in-frame clones, and not every one. Found here are roughly 120,000 clones, approximately 89% of them singletons; the top ten hold almost 4.5%. This specimen consisted of peripheral blood, obtained on day 0 of AZD1222 vaccination. The source is an adult in good health.

V gene TRBV5-1 combines with J gene TRBJ2-1; 8 bases fit TRBD2. The CDR3 is 13 residues long. Looked up from germline, CDR1 is SGHRS and CDR2 is YFSETQ. V shed 4 bases, J shed 10 bases, and the junction held 7 bases outside the gene matches. In DNA form, the CDR3 reads TGCGCCAGCAGCCAAGGACTAGCCTACGAGCAGTTCTTC. Protein sequence: CASSQGLAYEQFF.

The chain employs TRBV4-2 and TRBJ2-2; D uncertain. The CDR3 sequence is 16 residues long. The V gene's germline CDR1 is LGHNA and CDR2 YNFKEQ. With 1 base removed from V and 0 bases from J, the gap between germline ends came to 9 bases. This CDR3 reads CASSQGAGANTGELFF. DNA for the CDR3: TGTGCCAGCAGCCAAGGTGCAGGAGCGAACACCGGGGAGCTGTTTTTT.

The genes are TRBV6-4 and TRBJ2-2; no clear D. The CDR3 sequence is 11 residues long. Germline lookup yields CDR1 MRHNA and CDR2 SNTAGT. Trimming removed 7 bases from V and 9 bases from J, with 9 bases in between. The CDR3 coding sequence is TGTGCCAGCATTGAACGTCGGGAGCTGTTTTTT. Translation: CASIERRELFF.

V is TRBV2 and J is TRBJ2-5; tentatively, D is TRBD1 or TRBD2 (5 bases each). The germline V and J ends were trimmed by 8 bases and 4 bases, with 14 bases remaining between them. Germline CDR1 reads SNHLY; CDR2 reads FYNNEI. This CDR3 spans 13 amino acids. CDR3 nucleotides: TGTGCCAGCCGCCGGGGCGATAGAGAGACCCAGTACTTC. It is translated as CASRRGDRETQYF.

V gene TRBV28 combines with J gene TRBJ2-3; D is uncertain. The V gene lost 1 base and the J gene lost 3 bases, with 17 bases spanning the gap. CDR1 and CDR2 from the germline V gene are MDHEN and SYDVKM. The CDR3 runs to 17 residues. The CDR3 reads CASSLLNAGLDTDTQYF. The CDR3 DNA is TGTGCCAGCAGTTTATTAAACGCCGGGCTGGATACAGATACGCAGTATTTT.

This chain joins TRBV2 and TRBJ1-4; D not resolved. Trimming removed 3 bases from V and 6 bases from J, with 11 bases in between. The germline gives CDR1 SNHLY, CDR2 FYNNEI. The CDR3 runs to 14 residues. CDR3 residues: CASSEREGYEKLFF. CDR3 nucleotide sequence: TGTGCCAGCAGTGAGCGGGAAGGCTATGAAAAACTGTTTTTT.

In its sample, this clone was seen a few times. The chain combines TRBV10-1 with TRBJ1-5; D may be TRBD1 (5 bases). The V gene's germline CDR1 is WNHNN and CDR2 SYGVQD (reference sequence). The CDR3 runs to 13 residues. V was trimmed by 9 bases and J by 4 bases, leaving 13 bases between them. The CDR3 nucleotides are TGCGCCAGTGGGGGAGCAGGAAATCAGCCCCAGCATTTT. Its protein is CASGGAGNQPQHF.

The J gene is TRBJ2-3, the V gene TRBV7-9; 11 bases map to TRBD2. The CDR3 consists of 18 residues. Germline CDR1 SEHNR, CDR2 FQNEAQ (reference sequence). Trimming at V came to 1 base and at J to 2 bases, leaving 8 bases not matched to a gene. The CDR3 bases are TGTGCCAGCAGCTTAGGGGAGACTAGCGGGACGTACACAGATACGCAGTATTTT. Translation gives CASSLGETSGTYTDTQYF.

This clone was seen once. The V and J genes are TRBV14 and TRBJ2-5; 7 bases fit TRBD1. Germline trimming cut 4 bases from V and 4 bases from J; bases unmatched to any gene: 6. Looked up from germline, CDR1 is SGHDN and CDR2 is FVKESK. The CDR3 is 14 residues long. CDR3 region: CASSPRQGAETQYF. CDR3 coding DNA: TGTGCCAGCAGCCCCCGACAGGGAGCAGAGACCCAGTACTTC.

The chain carries TRBV28 and TRBJ1-1; TRBD1 matches at 8 bases. Trimming removed 0 bases from V and 11 bases from J; junction bases left unmatched: 17. The CDR3 totals 17 residues. Per the germline V gene, CDR1 is MDHEN and CDR2 is SYDVKM. In DNA, the CDR3 is TGTGCCAGCAGTTTATGGAGAGTAGCAGGGGGCTCCCAAAGTGCTTTCTTT. The encoded protein is CASSLWRVAGGSQSAFF.

The chain combines TRBV6-5 with TRBJ1-2, with TRBD1 identical over 7 bases. Germline loops: CDR1 MNHEY, CDR2 SVGAGI. This CDR3 is 13 amino acids long. J lost 1 base, V lost 6 bases, and 2 bases had no gene match. CDR3 protein: CASSQGGNYGYTF. The CDR3 DNA reads TGTGCCAGCAGCCAGGGGGGTAACTATGGCTACACCTTC.

The J gene is TRBJ1-2, the V gene TRBV6-5; perhaps TRBD1 as D (5 bases). Trimming stripped 0 bases from V and 0 bases from J, with 5 bases between. CDR3 length: 14 residues. CDR1 and CDR2 from the germline V gene are MNHEY and SVGAGI. CDR3 in DNA: TGTGCCAGCAGTTACTCGACAGCTAACTATGGCTACACCTTC. Amino acids: CASSYSTANYGYTF.